This section outlines one T cell receptor beta chain sequence together with its context. Its antigen is not known. This sample stems from a study of cytomegalovirus exposure and HLA in healthy donors. General study results and limits: There was a cluster of highly shared sequence variants that was likely a sequencing artifact.

The PCR employed 60 Vbeta primers together with 13 Jbeta primers. Assay: immunoSEQ multiplex PCR; the TCRdb copy retains only in-frame clones and omits some. The sample holds 120,000 or so clones; 83% are singletons and the top ten take 3.6%. Material: PBMCs. The sequence derives from a woman aged 40 to 50 in good health and CMV-seropositive.

CDR3 in amino acids: CASSKQHPGLAGTEQFF. The DNA of the CDR3 is TGTGCCAGCAGCAAACAACACCCGGGACTAGCGGGAACTGAGCAGTTCTTC. The chain is built from TRBV11-2 and TRBJ2-1; TRBD2 aligns across 13 bases. This CDR3 is built from 17 residues. V dropped 5 bases and J dropped 9; count of bases not matched to a gene: 13. Germline CDR1 reads SGHAT; CDR2 reads FQNNGV.